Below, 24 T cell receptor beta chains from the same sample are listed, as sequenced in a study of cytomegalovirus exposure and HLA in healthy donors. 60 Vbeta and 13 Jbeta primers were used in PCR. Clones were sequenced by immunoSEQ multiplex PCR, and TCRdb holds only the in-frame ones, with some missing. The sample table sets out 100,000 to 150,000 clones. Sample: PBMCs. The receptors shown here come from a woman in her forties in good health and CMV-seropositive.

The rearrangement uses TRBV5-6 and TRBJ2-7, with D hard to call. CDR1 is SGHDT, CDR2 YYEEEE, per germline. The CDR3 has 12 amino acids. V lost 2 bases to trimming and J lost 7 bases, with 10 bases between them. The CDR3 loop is CASSFPTSEQYF. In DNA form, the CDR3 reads TGTGCCAGCAGCTTCCCCACATCGGAGCAGTACTTC.

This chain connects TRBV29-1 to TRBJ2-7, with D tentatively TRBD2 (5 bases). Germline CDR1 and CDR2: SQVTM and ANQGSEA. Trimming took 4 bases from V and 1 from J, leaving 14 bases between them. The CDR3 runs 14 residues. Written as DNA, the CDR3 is TGCAGCGTTGCCGGCGAGAGAGGGTCCTACGAGCAGTACTTC. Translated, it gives CSVAGERGSYEQYF.

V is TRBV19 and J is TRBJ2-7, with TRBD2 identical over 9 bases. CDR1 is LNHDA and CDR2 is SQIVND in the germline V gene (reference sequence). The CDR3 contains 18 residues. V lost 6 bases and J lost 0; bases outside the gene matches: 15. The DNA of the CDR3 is TGTGCCAGTAGCGCCGCCGAGACTAGCGGTTATAGCTCCTACGAGCAGTACTTC. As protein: CASSAAETSGYSSYEQYF. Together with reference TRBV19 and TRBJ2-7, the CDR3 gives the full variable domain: DGGITQSPKYLFRKEGQNVTLSCEQNLNHDAMYWYRQDPGQGLRLIYYSQIVNDFQKGDIAEGYSVSREKKESFPLTVTSAQKNPTAFYLCASSAAETSGYSSYEQYFGPGTRLTVT.

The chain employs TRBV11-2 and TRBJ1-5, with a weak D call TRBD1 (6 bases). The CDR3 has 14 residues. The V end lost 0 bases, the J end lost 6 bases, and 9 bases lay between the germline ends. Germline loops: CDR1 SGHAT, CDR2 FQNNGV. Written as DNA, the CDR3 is TGTGCCAGCAGCTTAGACACAGGGACTCAGCCCCAGCATTTT. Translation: CASSLDTGTQPQHF.

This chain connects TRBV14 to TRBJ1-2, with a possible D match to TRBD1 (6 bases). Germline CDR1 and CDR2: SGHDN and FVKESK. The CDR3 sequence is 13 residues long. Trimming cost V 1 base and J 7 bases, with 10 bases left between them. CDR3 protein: CASSQVRGPGYTF. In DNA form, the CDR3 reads TGTGCCAGCAGCCAAGTGCGGGGGCCTGGCTACACCTTC.

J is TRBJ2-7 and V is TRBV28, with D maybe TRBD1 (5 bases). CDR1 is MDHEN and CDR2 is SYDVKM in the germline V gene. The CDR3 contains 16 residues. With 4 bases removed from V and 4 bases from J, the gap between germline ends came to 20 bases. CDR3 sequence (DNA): TGTGCCAGCAGTTCAGCTCCGACAGTCTGGGTATACGAGCAGTACTTC. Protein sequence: CASSSAPTVWVYEQYF.

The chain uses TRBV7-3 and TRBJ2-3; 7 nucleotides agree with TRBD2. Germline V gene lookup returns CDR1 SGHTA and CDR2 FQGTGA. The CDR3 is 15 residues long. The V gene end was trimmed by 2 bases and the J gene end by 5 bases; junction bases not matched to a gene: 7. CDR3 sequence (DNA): TGTGCCAGCAGCTTAGAGGGAGGGTCCGAAGATACGCAGTATTTT. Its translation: CASSLEGGSEDTQYF.

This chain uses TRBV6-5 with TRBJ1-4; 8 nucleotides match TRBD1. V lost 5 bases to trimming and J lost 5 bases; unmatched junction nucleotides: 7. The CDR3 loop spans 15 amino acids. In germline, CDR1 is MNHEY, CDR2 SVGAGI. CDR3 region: CASSPGRTGNEKLFF. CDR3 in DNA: TGTGCCAGCAGTCCTGGGCGGACAGGGAATGAAAAACTGTTTTTT.

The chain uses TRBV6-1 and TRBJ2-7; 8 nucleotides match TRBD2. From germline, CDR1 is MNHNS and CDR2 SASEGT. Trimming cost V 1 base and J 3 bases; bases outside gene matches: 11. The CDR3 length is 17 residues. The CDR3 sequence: CASSEELGGLVFYEQYF. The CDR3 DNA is TGTGCCAGCAGTGAAGAGTTAGGGGGACTAGTCTTCTACGAGCAGTACTTC.

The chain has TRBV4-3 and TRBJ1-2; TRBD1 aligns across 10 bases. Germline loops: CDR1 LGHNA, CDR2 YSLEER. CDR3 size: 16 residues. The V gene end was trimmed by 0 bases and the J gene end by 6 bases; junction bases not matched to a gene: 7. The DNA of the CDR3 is TGCGCCAGCAGCCAAGATTGGACAGGGGGTCGGGATGGCTACACCTTC. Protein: CASSQDWTGGRDGYTF.

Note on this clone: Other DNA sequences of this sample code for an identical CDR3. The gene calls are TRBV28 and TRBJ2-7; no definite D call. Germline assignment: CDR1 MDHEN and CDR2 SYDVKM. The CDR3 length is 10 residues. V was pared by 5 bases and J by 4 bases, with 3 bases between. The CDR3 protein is CASSTYEQYF. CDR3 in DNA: TGTGCCAGCAGTACATACGAGCAGTACTTC.

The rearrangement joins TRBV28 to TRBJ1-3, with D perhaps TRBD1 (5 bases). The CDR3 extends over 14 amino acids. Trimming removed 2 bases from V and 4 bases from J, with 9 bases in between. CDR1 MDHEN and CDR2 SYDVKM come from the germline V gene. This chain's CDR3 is CASSLGGDGNTIYF. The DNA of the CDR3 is TGTGCCAGCAGTTTAGGGGGGGACGGAAACACCATATATTTT.

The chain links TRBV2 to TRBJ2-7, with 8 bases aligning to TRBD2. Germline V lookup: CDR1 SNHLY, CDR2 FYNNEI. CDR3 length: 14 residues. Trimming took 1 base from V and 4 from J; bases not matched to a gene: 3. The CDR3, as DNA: TGTGCCAGCAGTGAAGGGGGGACTAGTTACGAGCAGTACTTC. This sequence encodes CASSEGGTSYEQYF.

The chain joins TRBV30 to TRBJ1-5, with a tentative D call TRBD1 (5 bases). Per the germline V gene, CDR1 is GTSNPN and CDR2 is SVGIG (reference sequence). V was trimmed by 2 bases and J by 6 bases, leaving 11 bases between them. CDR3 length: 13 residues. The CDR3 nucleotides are TGTGCCTGGAGTAGGGCAGGGATTCAGCCCCAGCATTTT. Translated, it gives CAWSRAGIQPQHF.

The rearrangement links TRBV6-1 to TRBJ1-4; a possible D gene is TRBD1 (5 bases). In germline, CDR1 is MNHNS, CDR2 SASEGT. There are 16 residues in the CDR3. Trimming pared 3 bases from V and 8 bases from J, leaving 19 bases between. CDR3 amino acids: CASSEIPSESGEKLFF. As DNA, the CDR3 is TGTGCCAGCAGTGAGATTCCCAGTGAATCAGGGGAAAAACTGTTTTTT.

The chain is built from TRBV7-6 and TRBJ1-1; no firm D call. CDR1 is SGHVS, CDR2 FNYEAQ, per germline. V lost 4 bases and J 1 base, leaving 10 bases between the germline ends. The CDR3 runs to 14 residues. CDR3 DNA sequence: TGTGCCAGCAGCTCCCAAGAGGGGAACACTGAAGCTTTCTTT. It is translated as CASSSQEGNTEAFF.

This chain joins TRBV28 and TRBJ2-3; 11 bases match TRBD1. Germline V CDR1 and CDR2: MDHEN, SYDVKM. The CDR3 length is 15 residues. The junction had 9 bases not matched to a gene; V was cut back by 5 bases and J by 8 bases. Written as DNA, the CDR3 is TGTGCCAGCAGTCTCCCCCGGGGACAGGGGGGTACGCAGTATTTT. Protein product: CASSLPRGQGGTQYF.

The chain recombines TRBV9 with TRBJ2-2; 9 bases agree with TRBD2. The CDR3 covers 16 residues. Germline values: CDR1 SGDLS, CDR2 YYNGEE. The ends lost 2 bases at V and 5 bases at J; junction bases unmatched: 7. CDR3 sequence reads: CASSVGATSGTGELFF. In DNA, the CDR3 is TGTGCCAGCAGCGTGGGGGCGACTAGCGGTACCGGGGAGCTGTTTTTT.

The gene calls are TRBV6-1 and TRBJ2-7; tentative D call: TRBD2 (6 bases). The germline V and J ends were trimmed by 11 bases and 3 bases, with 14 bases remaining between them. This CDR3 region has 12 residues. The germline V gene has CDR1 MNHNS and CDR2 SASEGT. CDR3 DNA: TGTGCCTCTTTAGCGGCTCTCTACGAGCAGTACTTC. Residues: CASLAALYEQYF.

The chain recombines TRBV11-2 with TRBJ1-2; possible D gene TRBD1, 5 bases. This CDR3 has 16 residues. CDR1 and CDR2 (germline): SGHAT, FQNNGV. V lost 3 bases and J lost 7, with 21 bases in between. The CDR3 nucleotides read TGTGCCAGCAGCTTGGAACCCCGATTGACAGTTGGTGGCTACACCTTC. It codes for CASSLEPRLTVGGYTF.

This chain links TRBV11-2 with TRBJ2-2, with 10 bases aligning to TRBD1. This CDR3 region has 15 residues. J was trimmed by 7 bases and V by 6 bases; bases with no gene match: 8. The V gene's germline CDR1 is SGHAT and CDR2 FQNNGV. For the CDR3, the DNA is TGTGCCAGCAGTTTGACAGGGGGCGTTGGCGGGGAGCTGTTTTTT. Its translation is CASSLTGGVGGELFF.

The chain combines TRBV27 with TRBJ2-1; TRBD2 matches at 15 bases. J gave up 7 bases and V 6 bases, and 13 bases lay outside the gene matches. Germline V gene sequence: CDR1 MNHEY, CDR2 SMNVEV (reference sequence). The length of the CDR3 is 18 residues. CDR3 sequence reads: CASSPGLAGGGRGNEQFF. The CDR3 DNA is TGTGCCAGCAGCCCCGGACTAGCGGGAGGGGGTCGCGGGAATGAGCAGTTCTTC.

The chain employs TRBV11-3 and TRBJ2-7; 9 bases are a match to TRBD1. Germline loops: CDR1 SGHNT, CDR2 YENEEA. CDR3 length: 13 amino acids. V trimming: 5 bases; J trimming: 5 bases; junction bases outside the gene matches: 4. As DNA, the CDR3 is TGTGCCAGCAGCAGGACAGGGGTCGACGAGCAGTACTTC. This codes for CASSRTGVDEQYF.

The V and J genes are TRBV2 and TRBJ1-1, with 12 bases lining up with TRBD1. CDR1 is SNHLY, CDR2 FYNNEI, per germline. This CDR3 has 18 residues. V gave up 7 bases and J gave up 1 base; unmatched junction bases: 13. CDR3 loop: CASTPVPGTGGGNTEAFF. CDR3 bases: TGTGCCAGCACCCCTGTTCCCGGGACAGGGGGCGGGAACACTGAAGCTTTCTTT.